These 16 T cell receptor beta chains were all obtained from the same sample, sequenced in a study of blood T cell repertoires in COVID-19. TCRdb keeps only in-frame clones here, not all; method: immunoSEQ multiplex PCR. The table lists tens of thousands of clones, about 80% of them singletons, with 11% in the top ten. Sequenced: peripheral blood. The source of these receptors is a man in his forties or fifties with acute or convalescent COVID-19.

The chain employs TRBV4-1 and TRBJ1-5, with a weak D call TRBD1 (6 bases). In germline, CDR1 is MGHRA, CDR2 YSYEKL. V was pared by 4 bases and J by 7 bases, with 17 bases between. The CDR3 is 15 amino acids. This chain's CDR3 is CASSRINRVGQPQHF. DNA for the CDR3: TGCGCCAGCAGCCGAATCAACAGGGTAGGCCAGCCCCAGCATTTT.

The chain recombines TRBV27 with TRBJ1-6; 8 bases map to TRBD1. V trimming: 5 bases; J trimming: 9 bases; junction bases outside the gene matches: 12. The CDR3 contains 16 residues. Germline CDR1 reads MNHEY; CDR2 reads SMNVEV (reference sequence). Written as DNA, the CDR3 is TGTGCCAGCAGTGCGGACCGGGACAGGCTGGGTTCACCCCTCCACTTT. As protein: CASSADRDRLGSPLHF.

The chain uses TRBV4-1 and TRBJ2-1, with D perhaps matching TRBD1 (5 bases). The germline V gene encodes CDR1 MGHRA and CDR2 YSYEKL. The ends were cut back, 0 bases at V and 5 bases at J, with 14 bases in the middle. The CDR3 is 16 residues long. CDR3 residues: CASSQESWTTNNEQFF. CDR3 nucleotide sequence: TGCGCCAGCAGCCAAGAATCCTGGACAACAAACAATGAGCAGTTCTTC.

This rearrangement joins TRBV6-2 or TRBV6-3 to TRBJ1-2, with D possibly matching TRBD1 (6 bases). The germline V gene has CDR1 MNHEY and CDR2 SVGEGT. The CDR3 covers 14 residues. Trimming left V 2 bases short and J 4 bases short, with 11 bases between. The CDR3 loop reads CASSYHGTSYGYTF. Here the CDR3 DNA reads TGTGCCAGCAGTTACCATGGGACAAGCTATGGCTACACCTTC.

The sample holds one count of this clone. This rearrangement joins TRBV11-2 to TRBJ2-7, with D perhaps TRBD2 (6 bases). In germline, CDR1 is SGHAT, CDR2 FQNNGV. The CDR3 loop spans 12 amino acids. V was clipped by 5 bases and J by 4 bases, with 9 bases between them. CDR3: CASSPSGYEQYF. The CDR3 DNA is TGTGCCAGCAGCCCGAGCGGGTACGAGCAGTACTTC. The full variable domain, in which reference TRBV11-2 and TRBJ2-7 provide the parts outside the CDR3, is EAGVAQSPRYKIIEKRQSVAFWCNPISGHATLYWYQQILGQGPKLLIQFQNNGVVDDSQLPKDRFSAERLKGVDSTLKIQPAKLEDSAVYLCASSPSGYEQYFGPGTRLTVT.

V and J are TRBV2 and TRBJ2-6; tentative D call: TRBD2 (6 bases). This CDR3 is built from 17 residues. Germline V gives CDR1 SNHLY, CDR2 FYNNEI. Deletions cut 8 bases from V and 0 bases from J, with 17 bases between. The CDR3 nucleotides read TGTGCCAGCCGTGGAGGGTATCGAAACTCTGGGGCCAACGTCCTGACTTTC. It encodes CASRGGYRNSGANVLTF. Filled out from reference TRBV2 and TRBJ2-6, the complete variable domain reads EPEVTQTPSHQVTQMGQEVILRCVPISNHLYFYWYRQILGQKVEFLVSFYNNEISEKSEIFDDQFSVERPDGSNFTLKIRSTKLEDSAMYFCASRGGYRNSGANVLTFGAGSRLTVL.

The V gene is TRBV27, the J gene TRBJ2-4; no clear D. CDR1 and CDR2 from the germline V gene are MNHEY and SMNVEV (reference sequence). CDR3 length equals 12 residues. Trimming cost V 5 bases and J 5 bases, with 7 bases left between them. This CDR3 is CASSTPQNIQYF. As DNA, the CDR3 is TGTGCCAGCAGTACACCCCAAAACATTCAGTACTTC.

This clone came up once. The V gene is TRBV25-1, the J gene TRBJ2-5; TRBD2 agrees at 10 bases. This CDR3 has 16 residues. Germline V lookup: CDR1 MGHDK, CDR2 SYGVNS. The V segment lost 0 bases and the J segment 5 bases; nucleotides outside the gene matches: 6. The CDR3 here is CASSEYQAGGRETQYF. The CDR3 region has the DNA TGTGCCAGCAGTGAATATCAAGCGGGGGGGCGTGAGACCCAGTACTTC. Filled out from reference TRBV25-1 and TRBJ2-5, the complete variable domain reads EADIYQTPRYLVIGTGKKITLECSQTMGHDKMYWYQQDPGMELHLIHYSYGVNSTEKGDLSSESTVSRIRTEHFPLTLESARPSHTSQYLCASSEYQAGGRETQYFGPGTRLLVL.

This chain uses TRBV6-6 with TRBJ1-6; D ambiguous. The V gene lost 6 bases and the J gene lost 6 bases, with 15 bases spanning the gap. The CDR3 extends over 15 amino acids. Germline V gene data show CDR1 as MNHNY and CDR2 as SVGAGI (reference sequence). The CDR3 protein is CASRDSSVGNSPLHF. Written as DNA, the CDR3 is TGTGCCAGCAGAGACTCCTCAGTAGGTAATTCACCCCTCCACTTT.

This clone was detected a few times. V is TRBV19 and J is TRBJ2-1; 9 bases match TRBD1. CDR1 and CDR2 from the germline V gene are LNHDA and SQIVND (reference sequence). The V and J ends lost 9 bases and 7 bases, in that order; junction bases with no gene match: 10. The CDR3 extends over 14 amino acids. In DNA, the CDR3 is TGTGCCAGCAACCGGGACAGGGCAACAAATGAGCAGTTCTTC. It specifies CASNRDRATNEQFF. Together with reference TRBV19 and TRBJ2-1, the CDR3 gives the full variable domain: DGGITQSPKYLFRKEGQNVTLSCEQNLNHDAMYWYRQDPGQGLRLIYYSQIVNDFQKGDIAEGYSVSREKKESFPLTVTSAQKNPTAFYLCASNRDRATNEQFFGPGTRLTVL.

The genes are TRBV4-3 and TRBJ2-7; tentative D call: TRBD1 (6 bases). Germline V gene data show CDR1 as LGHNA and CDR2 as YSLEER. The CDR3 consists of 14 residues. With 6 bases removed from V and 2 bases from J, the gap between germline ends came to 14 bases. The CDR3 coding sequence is TGCGCCAGCAGTCAGGACAGTGCAGCCTACGAGCAGTACTTC. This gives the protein CASSQDSAAYEQYF.

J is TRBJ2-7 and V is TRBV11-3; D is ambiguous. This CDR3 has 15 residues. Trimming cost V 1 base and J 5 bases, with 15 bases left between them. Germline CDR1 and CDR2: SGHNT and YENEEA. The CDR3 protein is CASSLAQAGYHEQYF. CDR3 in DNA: TGTGCCAGCAGCTTAGCCCAGGCAGGATACCACGAGCAGTACTTC.

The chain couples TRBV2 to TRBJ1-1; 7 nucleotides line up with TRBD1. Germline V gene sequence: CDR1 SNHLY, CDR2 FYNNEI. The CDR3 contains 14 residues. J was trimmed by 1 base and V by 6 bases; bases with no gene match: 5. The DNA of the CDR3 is TGTGCCAGCAGGGGTCGGACAGGGAACACTGAAGCTTTCTTT. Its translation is CASRGRTGNTEAFF.

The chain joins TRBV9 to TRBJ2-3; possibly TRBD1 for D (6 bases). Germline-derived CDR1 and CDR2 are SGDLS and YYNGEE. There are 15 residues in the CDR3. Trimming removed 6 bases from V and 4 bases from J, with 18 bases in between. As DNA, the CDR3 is TGTGCCAGCACCGCCACAGGGTCGAACGCAGATACGCAGTATTTT. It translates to CASTATGSNADTQYF.

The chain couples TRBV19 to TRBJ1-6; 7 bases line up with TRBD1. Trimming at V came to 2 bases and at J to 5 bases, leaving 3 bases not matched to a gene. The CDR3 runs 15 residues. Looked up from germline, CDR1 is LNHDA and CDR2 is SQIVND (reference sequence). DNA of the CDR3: TGTGCCAGTAGTATACAGGGGGTGAATAATTCACCCCTCCACTTT. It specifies CASSIQGVNNSPLHF.

CDR3: CASSVGTSGSGQETQYF. The CDR3 region has the DNA TGTGCCAGCAGCGTAGGGACTAGCGGGAGCGGGCAAGAGACCCAGTACTTC. This chain links TRBV9 with TRBJ2-5; 13 bases are shared with TRBD2. The germline CDR1 and CDR2 sequences are SGDLS and YYNGEE. Trimming removed 0 bases from V and 2 bases from J; junction bases left unmatched: 4. The CDR3 is 17 residues long. Full variable domain (missing parts from reference TRBV9 and TRBJ2-5): DSGVTQTPKHLITATGQRVTLRCSPRSGDLSVYWYQQSLDQGLQFLIQYYNGEERAKGNILERFSAQQFPDLHSELNLSSLELGDSALYFCASSVGTSGSGQETQYFGPGTRLLVL.